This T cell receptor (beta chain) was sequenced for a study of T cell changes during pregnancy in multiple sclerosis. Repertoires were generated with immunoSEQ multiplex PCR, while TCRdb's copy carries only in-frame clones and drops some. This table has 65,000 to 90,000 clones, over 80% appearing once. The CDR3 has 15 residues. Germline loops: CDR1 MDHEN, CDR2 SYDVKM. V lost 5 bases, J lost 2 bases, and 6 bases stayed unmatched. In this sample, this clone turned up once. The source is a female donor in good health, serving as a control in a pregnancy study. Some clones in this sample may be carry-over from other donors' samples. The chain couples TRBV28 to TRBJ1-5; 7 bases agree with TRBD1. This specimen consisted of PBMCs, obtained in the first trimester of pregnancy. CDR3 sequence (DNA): TGTGCCAGCAGTCAAGGGGGCTCGGGCAATCAGCCCCAGCATTTT. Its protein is CASSQGGSGNQPQHF.